This record covers a single T cell receptor (beta chain). Treatment given: 15 to 20 received Ad26.COV2.S at low or high dose, single or two shots; about 5 received placebo; per-sample allocation not given. Samples analyzed were those drawn on day 63 after the first vaccine or placebo injection. The source of the sample is a study of Ad26.COV2.S vaccination and SARS-CoV-2 variants. The ends were cut back, 5 bases at V and 2 bases at J, with 10 bases in the middle. The germline gives CDR1 MNHNY, CDR2 SVGAGI (reference sequence). The CDR3 length is 13 residues. Measured with immunoSEQ multiplex PCR; TCRdb has only the in-frame clones, and not every one. The sample yields roughly 300,000 clones, around 88% seen once.

This chain links TRBV6-6 with TRBJ2-7; the D gene is possibly TRBD2 (5 bases). This sequence originates from a person aged 18-60 years who received the Ad26.COV2.S COVID-19 vaccine or a placebo. Sequencing used peripheral blood, obtained in a trial of Ad26.COV2.S vaccine versus placebo. The CDR3 region is CASSSGYAYEQYF. The CDR3 coding sequence is TGTGCCAGCAGTAGCGGATATGCCTACGAGCAGTACTTC.